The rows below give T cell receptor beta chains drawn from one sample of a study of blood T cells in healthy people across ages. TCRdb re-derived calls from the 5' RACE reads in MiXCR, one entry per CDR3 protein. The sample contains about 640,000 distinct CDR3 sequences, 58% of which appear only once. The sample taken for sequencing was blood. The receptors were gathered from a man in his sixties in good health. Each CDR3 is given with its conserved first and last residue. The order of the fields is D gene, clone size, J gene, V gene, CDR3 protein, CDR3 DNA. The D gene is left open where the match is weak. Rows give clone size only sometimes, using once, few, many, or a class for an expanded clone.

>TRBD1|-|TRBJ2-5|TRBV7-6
CASSLGQGSFNEQYF
TGCGCCAGCAGTTTGGGACAGGGATCCTTCAATGAGCAGTACTTC
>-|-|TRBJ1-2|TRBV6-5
CASYEGSYGYTF
TGTGCCAGCTATGAGGGGTCCTATGGCTACACCTTC
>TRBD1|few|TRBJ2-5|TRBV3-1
CASSQAPGTGTVQYF
TGTGCCAGCAGCCAAGCCCCCGGGACAGGCACAGTGCAGTACTTC
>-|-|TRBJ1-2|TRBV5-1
CASSTGSIYGYTF
TGCGCCAGCAGCACTGGCAGTATCTATGGCTACACCTTC
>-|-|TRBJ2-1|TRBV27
CASSSPGGQFYNEQFF
TGTGCCAGCAGTTCCCCCGGGGGCCAGTTCTACAATGAGCAGTTCTTC
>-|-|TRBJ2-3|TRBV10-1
CASSGNWGDTQYF
TGCGCCAGCAGTGGGAATTGGGGAGATACGCAGTATTTT
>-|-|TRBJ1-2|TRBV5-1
CASSSGHLDHYGYTF
TGCGCCAGCAGCTCGGGACACCTAGACCACTATGGCTACACCTTC
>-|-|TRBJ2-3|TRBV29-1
CSVERTVATDTQYF
TGCAGCGTTGAAAGGACTGTCGCGACAGATACGCAGTATTTT
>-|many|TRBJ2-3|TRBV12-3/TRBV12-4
CASSFRGRGDMQYF
TGTGCCAGCAGTTTTAGGGGGAGAGGAGATATGCAGTATTTT
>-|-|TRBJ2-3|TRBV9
CASSVGGPGTDTQYF
TGTGCCAGCAGCGTAGGGGGACCTGGCACAGATACGCAGTATTTT
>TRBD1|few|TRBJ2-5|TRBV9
CASSVSGTGGRETQYF
TGTGCCAGCAGCGTGTCCGGGACAGGGGGAAGGGAGACCCAGTACTTC
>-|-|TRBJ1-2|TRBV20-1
CSAGQGRIYGYTF
TGCAGTGCGGGCCAGGGTAGGATCTATGGCTACACCTTC
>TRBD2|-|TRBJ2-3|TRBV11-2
CASSPWTSGENTQYF
TGTGCCAGCAGCCCCTGGACTAGCGGGGAAAATACGCAGTATTTT
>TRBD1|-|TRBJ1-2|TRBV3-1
CASSQGPGQVYGYTF
TGTGCCAGCAGCCAAGGTCCCGGACAGGTCTATGGCTACACCTTC
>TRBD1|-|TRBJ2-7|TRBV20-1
CSAREHSLTGHEKYF
TGCAGTGCTAGGGAACACTCCCTGACAGGGCACGAGAAGTACTTC
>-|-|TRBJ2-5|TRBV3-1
CASSQDRPATQYF
TGTGCCAGCAGCCAAGATCGCCCGGCGACCCAGTACTTC
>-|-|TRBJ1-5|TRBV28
CASSLGGPAVYNQPQHF
TGTGCCAGCAGTTTAGGGGGCCCGGCCGTTTACAATCAGCCCCAGCATTTT
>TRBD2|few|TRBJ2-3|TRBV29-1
CSVGGGGRTDTQYF
TGCAGCGTTGGGGGCGGGGGGAGGACAGATACGCAGTATTTT
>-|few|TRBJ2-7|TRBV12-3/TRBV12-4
CASSLIQGGGYEQYF
TGTGCCAGCAGTTTAATCCAGGGAGGAGGCTACGAGCAGTACTTC
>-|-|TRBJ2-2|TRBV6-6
CASRQGHTGELFF
TGTGCCAGCAGACAGGGTCACACCGGGGAGCTGTTTTTT
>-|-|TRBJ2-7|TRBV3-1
CASSHFPLPYEQYF
TGTGCCAGCAGCCATTTCCCGCTCCCCTACGAGCAGTACTTC
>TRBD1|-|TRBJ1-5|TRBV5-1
CASSPGDRGLYSNQPQHF
TGCGCCAGCAGCCCCGGGGACAGGGGCTTATATAGCAATCAGCCCCAGCATTTT
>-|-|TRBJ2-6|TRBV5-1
CASSLGTPASGANVLTF
TGCGCCAGCAGCTTGGGGACGCCAGCCTCTGGGGCCAACGTCCTGACTTTC